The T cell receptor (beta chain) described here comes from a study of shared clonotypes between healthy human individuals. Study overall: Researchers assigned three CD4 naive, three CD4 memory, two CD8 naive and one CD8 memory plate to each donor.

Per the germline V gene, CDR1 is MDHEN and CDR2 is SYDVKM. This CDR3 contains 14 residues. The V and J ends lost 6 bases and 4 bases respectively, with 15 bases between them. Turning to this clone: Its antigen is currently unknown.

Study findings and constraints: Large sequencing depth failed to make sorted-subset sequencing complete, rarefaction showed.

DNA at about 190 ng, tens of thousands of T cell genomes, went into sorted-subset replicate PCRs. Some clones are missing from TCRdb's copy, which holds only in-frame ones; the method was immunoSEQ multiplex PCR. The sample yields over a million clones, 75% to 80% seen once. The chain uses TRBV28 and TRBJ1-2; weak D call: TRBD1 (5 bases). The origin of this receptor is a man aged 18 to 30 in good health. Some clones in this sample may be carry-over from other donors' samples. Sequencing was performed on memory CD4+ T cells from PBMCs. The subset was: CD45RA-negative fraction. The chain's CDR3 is CASRAHGDLYGYTF. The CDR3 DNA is TGTGCCAGCAGAGCCCACGGGGACCTCTATGGCTACACCTTC.